This entry lists 4 T cell receptor beta chains sequenced from one sample in a study of technical replicates of blood from a few donors. TCRdb's copy holds only in-frame clones and misses some; the assay was immunoSEQ multiplex PCR. The data hold tens of thousands of clones, with about 94% observed a single time. Sequenced: T cells isolated from PBMCs. These receptors all come from a human donor in good health.

This clone was detected once. The V call is TRBV5-6, the J call TRBJ2-1; TRBD2 is a possible D gene (5 bases). The germline V gene encodes CDR1 SGHDT and CDR2 YYEEEE. The V and J ends lost 4 bases and 10 bases respectively, with 15 bases between them. This CDR3 comprises 13 residues. The CDR3 region has the DNA TGTGCCAGCAGCGAGGACTTGGTAGGAGAGCAGTTCTTC. It is translated as CASSEDLVGEQFF.

The chain uses TRBV10-1 and TRBJ1-1; D unresolved. Between the trimmed V and J ends, which lost 4 bases and 5 bases, there was a span of 5 bases. The CDR3 has 11 residues. From germline, CDR1 is WNHNN and CDR2 SYGVQD (reference sequence). CDR3 sequence: CASSAGTEAFF. Written as DNA, the CDR3 is TGCGCCAGCAGTGCAGGTACTGAAGCTTTCTTT.

The chain employs TRBV7-9 and TRBJ2-7; no firm D call. V was cut by 1 base and J by 1 base, with 5 bases left in between. Germline-derived CDR1 and CDR2 are SEHNR and FQNEAQ (reference sequence). The CDR3 extends over 13 amino acids. This CDR3 reads CASSLGPSYEQYF. The DNA for the CDR3 is TGTGCCAGCAGCTTAGGTCCTTCCTACGAGCAGTACTTC.

The rearrangement links TRBV25-1 to TRBJ1-1; 7 bases agree with TRBD1. The V and J ends lost 5 bases and 6 bases, in that order; junction bases with no gene match: 9. The germline V gene has CDR1 MGHDK and CDR2 SYGVNS. The CDR3 has 14 residues. The CDR3 DNA is TGTGCCAGCAGTTTACCGGGACAGAGGGCTGAAGCTTTCTTT. This encodes CASSLPGQRAEAFF.